This is a list of T cell receptor beta chains from one sample in a study of STAT5B mutations in CD4+ large granular lymphocyte leukemia. Repertoires were generated with immunoSEQ multiplex PCR, while TCRdb's copy carries only in-frame clones and drops some. The sample records 20,000 to 25,000 clones, about 71% being singletons. The sequenced material came from CD4+ T cells from blood buffy coats. The receptors were gathered from a human donor in good health. The CDR3 runs from the conserved cysteine through the conserved F or W. D genes are given only for firm matches. Not every row has a clone size; where given, it reads once, few, many or a size class.

V: TRBV28
J: TRBJ2-2
D: NA
size: few
DNA: TGTGCCAGCAGGTGGTACGGGGAGCTGTTTTTT
CDR3: CASRWYGELFF

V: TRBV28
J: TRBJ1-1
D: NA
size: NA
DNA: TGTGCCAGCACGGGCTACCCCCGGGACACTGAAGCTTTCTTT
CDR3: CASTGYPRDTEAFF

V: TRBV19
J: TRBJ2-3
D: NA
size: NA
DNA: TGTGCCAGTAAAGCGGGCGTCTCCACAGATACGCAGTATTTT
CDR3: CASKAGVSTDTQYF

V: TRBV4-2
J: TRBJ1-3
D: NA
size: NA
DNA: TGTGCCAGCAGCCAAGGGAGCTCTGGAAACACCATATATTTT
CDR3: CASSQGSSGNTIYF

V: TRBV28
J: TRBJ2-3
D: TRBD1
size: NA
DNA: TGTGCCAGCTCCCCACCGGGACAGAGCACAGATACGCAGTATTTT
CDR3: CASSPPGQSTDTQYF

V: TRBV10-3
J: TRBJ2-7
D: TRBD2
size: NA
DNA: TGTGCCATCAGTGAGACAAGTAGACTAGCGGGAGTAGGCTCCTACGAGCAGTACTTC
CDR3: CAISETSRLAGVGSYEQYF

V: TRBV5-4
J: TRBJ2-7
D: NA
size: NA
DNA: TGTGCCAGCAGCTTGGCCTTTCGGGGCTCGGACGAGCAGTACTTC
CDR3: CASSLAFRGSDEQYF

V: TRBV4-1
J: TRBJ1-5
D: NA
size: few
DNA: TGCGCCAGCAGCCAAGATGAGTCAGGGAAGGCAGCCTACAATCAGCCCCAGCATTTT
CDR3: CASSQDESGKAAYNQPQHF

V: TRBV28
J: TRBJ1-1
D: NA
size: NA
DNA: TGTGCCAGCAGTTCCCAAAAAAAAAGACCCGGCGCTTTCTTT
CDR3: CASSSQKKRPGAFF

V: TRBV15
J: TRBJ2-3
D: TRBD2
size: NA
DNA: TGTGCCACCAGCCCGTTGGTAGGCGGCGGGAGTCGCACAGATACGCAGTATTTT
CDR3: CATSPLVGGGSRTDTQYF

V: TRBV5-1
J: TRBJ2-1
D: TRBD1
size: NA
DNA: TGCGCCAGCAGCTTGGGTTGGGACAGGGGGAGCTACAATGAGCAGTTCTTC
CDR3: CASSLGWDRGSYNEQFF

V: TRBV5-1
J: TRBJ2-7
D: NA
size: NA
DNA: TGCGCCAGCAGCAAAGACTCTACCCCCTACGAGCAGTACTTC
CDR3: CASSKDSTPYEQYF

V: TRBV6-1
J: TRBJ2-1
D: NA
size: NA
DNA: TGTGCCAGCAGTGAAGCACCTATCTCAACGAATGAGCAGTTCTTC
CDR3: CASSEAPISTNEQFF

V: TRBV7-9
J: TRBJ1-2
D: NA
size: NA
DNA: TGTGCCAGCAGCGCACAGGGTTCCTATGGCTACACCTTC
CDR3: CASSAQGSYGYTF

V: TRBV4-1
J: TRBJ2-1
D: NA
size: NA
DNA: TGCGCCAGCAGCCACCCCCGCTCCTACAATGAGCAGTTCTTC
CDR3: CASSHPRSYNEQFF

V: TRBV5-1
J: TRBJ1-3
D: NA
size: few
DNA: TGCGCCAGCAAGCAAACCACAGGAGCGACTGGAAACACCATATATTTT
CDR3: CASKQTTGATGNTIYF

V: TRBV4-2
J: TRBJ2-7
D: NA
size: few
DNA: TGTGCCAGCAGCCAAGTGGATAGTGGGTACGAGCAGTACTTC
CDR3: CASSQVDSGYEQYF

V: TRBV7-8
J: TRBJ1-2
D: NA
size: NA
DNA: TGTGCCAGTACACGGCCCCCCAGGGGTGATGGCTACACCTTC
CDR3: CASTRPPRGDGYTF

V: TRBV14
J: TRBJ2-2
D: TRBD2
size: NA
DNA: TGTGCCAGCAGCCAAGCCGCGCGGGAGGCCACGAACACCGGGGAGCTGTTTTTT
CDR3: CASSQAAREATNTGELFF

V: TRBV30
J: TRBJ1-5
D: TRBD1
size: few
DNA: TGTGCCTGTACTTCAGGGGGACAGCCCCAGCATTTT
CDR3: CACTSGGQPQHF

V: TRBV9
J: TRBJ2-7
D: NA
size: NA
DNA: TGTGCCAGCAGCGTAGTGCTACGGGGGGAGCAGTACTTC
CDR3: CASSVVLRGEQYF

V: TRBV11-2
J: TRBJ2-7
D: NA
size: NA
DNA: TGTGCCAGCAGCTCCCACCGCTACGGCTACGAGCAGTACTTC
CDR3: CASSSHRYGYEQYF

V: TRBV6-5
J: TRBJ2-1
D: TRBD2
size: few
DNA: TGTGCCAGCAGTTACTCGGCTAGCGGGATCGGAGTTGAGCAGTTCTTC
CDR3: CASSYSASGIGVEQFF

V: TRBV5-4
J: TRBJ2-3
D: TRBD2
size: few
DNA: TGTGCCAGCAGTCAGCTCGGGACTAGCAGCACAGATACGCAGTATTTT
CDR3: CASSQLGTSSTDTQYF

V: TRBV2
J: TRBJ2-3
D: NA
size: NA
DNA: TGTGCCAGCACCTCGGTGAATGCGAGATTAGATACGCAGTATTTT
CDR3: CASTSVNARLDTQYF

V: TRBV29-1
J: TRBJ2-1
D: NA
size: NA
DNA: TGCAGCGTTGGAGGGATCAATCTCAACAATGAGCAGTTCTTC
CDR3: CSVGGINLNNEQFF

V: TRBV5-1
J: TRBJ2-7
D: TRBD1
size: NA
DNA: TGCGCCAGCAGCCCCGACAGGGCTCGAGACGAGCAGTACTTC
CDR3: CASSPDRARDEQYF

V: TRBV5-5
J: TRBJ2-5
D: TRBD1
size: NA
DNA: TGTGCCAGCAGCCTTACGGGACAGAAAGAGACCCAGTACTTC
CDR3: CASSLTGQKETQYF

V: TRBV28
J: TRBJ1-2
D: NA
size: NA
DNA: TGTGCCAGCAGTCCCCTCCCACAGGACTATGGCTACACCTTC
CDR3: CASSPLPQDYGYTF

V: TRBV7-9
J: TRBJ2-7
D: NA
size: NA
DNA: TGTGCCAGCAGCTTAGGGGCGGGGAGAACCTACGAGCAGTACTTC
CDR3: CASSLGAGRTYEQYF

V: TRBV11-3
J: TRBJ2-1
D: NA
size: once
DNA: TGTGCCAGCAGCGTACTCAGGGAAGCCGAGCAGTTCTTC
CDR3: CASSVLREAEQFF

V: TRBV6-5
J: TRBJ1-1
D: TRBD1
size: NA
DNA: TGTGCCAGCAGTCGGACAGGATACATGAACACTGAAGCTTTCTTT
CDR3: CASSRTGYMNTEAFF

V: TRBV10-2
J: TRBJ2-1
D: TRBD2
size: NA
DNA: TGCGCCAGCACTTGGACTAGCCCGGAGAATGAGCAGTTCTTC
CDR3: CASTWTSPENEQFF

V: TRBV7-8
J: TRBJ2-7
D: NA
size: NA
DNA: TGTGCCAGCAGCCCAGCCTTGCCCGCCTACGAGCAGTACTTC
CDR3: CASSPALPAYEQYF

V: TRBV11-3
J: TRBJ1-3
D: NA
size: NA
DNA: TGTGCCAGCAGCTTAGGCCCCCTCAGGGGTAACCTCGGAAACACCATATATTTT
CDR3: CASSLGPLRGNLGNTIYF

V: TRBV28
J: TRBJ1-2
D: TRBD1
size: NA
DNA: TGTGCCAGCAGTTTATTGCAGGGGGCGGGGGGCTACACCTTC
CDR3: CASSLLQGAGGYTF

V: TRBV5-1
J: TRBJ1-1
D: NA
size: once
DNA: TGCGCCAGCAGCACGGACCTACGTGAAGCTTTCTTT
CDR3: CASSTDLREAFF

V: TRBV7-9
J: TRBJ2-1
D: TRBD2
size: NA
DNA: TGTGCCAGCAGCTTAGCGCGGGGGGAAATTCACAATGAGCAGTTCTTC
CDR3: CASSLARGEIHNEQFF

V: TRBV7-9
J: TRBJ1-5
D: NA
size: NA
DNA: TGTGCCAGCAGCTTATCAGAGAGATCTCAGCCCCAGCATTTT
CDR3: CASSLSERSQPQHF

V: TRBV5-8
J: TRBJ2-5
D: TRBD1
size: NA
DNA: TGTGCCAGCAGCCAGGACAGGACTCAAGAGACCCAGTACTTC
CDR3: CASSQDRTQETQYF

V: TRBV11-2
J: TRBJ2-7
D: NA
size: NA
DNA: TGTGCCAGCAGCCTTGGAGGGGTAGAGCAGTACTTC
CDR3: CASSLGGVEQYF

V: TRBV7-6
J: TRBJ2-2
D: TRBD2
size: NA
DNA: TGTGCCAGCAGCTGGCAGGGCCGGGGGGACACCGGGGAGCTGTTTTTT
CDR3: CASSWQGRGDTGELFF

V: TRBV2
J: TRBJ1-3
D: NA
size: few
DNA: TGTGCCAGCAGCAGTACAGACTCCCCAAAGGGATATTTT
CDR3: CASSSTDSPKGYF

V: TRBV14
J: TRBJ2-4
D: TRBD1
size: NA
DNA: TGTGCCAGCAGCCGAATCGGGACAGGGGGTGGCAAAAACATTCAGTACTTC
CDR3: CASSRIGTGGGKNIQYF

V: TRBV18
J: TRBJ2-7
D: NA
size: NA
DNA: TGTGCCAGCTCACAATACACCTACGAGCAGTACTTC
CDR3: CASSQYTYEQYF

V: TRBV19
J: TRBJ1-2
D: TRBD1
size: once
DNA: TGTGCCAGTCAGACGATGCGAATAGGGACGACAGGGCCAAATGGCTACACCTTC
CDR3: CASQTMRIGTTGPNGYTF

V: TRBV5-8
J: TRBJ2-1
D: NA
size: NA
DNA: TGTGCCAGCAGGCCCCGCGAGGGAGAGCGGTACAATGAGCAGTTCTTC
CDR3: CASRPREGERYNEQFF

V: TRBV27
J: TRBJ2-1
D: TRBD2
size: once
DNA: TGTGCCAGCCGACCGTGGCTAGCGGGAGGAATATCCTACAATGAGCAGTTCTTC
CDR3: CASRPWLAGGISYNEQFF

V: TRBV30
J: TRBJ2-7
D: NA
size: NA
DNA: TGTGCCTGGAGTGCACCCTCCTACGAGCAGTACTTC
CDR3: CAWSAPSYEQYF

V: TRBV27
J: TRBJ2-7
D: NA
size: NA
DNA: TGTGCCAGCAGTCCCGGACGGGATAGCTCCTACGAGCAGTACTTC
CDR3: CASSPGRDSSYEQYF

V: TRBV27
J: TRBJ2-3
D: TRBD2
size: NA
DNA: TGTGCCAGCAGTTCCTATCCACTAGCGGGAGGGGTAAGAGATACGCAGTATTTT
CDR3: CASSSYPLAGGVRDTQYF

V: TRBV6-5
J: TRBJ2-5
D: NA
size: NA
DNA: TGTGCCAGCAGACAACAGGGAAGAGAGACCCAGTACTTC
CDR3: CASRQQGRETQYF

V: TRBV6-6
J: TRBJ2-7
D: TRBD2
size: NA
DNA: TGTGCCAGCAGCAGCATAGCGGGAGGGTCCTACGAGCAGTACTTC
CDR3: CASSSIAGGSYEQYF

V: TRBV6-5
J: TRBJ2-7
D: NA
size: NA
DNA: TGTGCCAGCAGTCGTGGCAGGGCTCGGGACGAGCAGTACTTC
CDR3: CASSRGRARDEQYF

V: TRBV27
J: TRBJ2-3
D: TRBD2
size: NA
DNA: TGTGCCAGCAGAGCGGGAGGTCGGGGAGATACGCAGTATTTT
CDR3: CASRAGGRGDTQYF

V: TRBV30
J: TRBJ2-7
D: NA
size: once
DNA: TGTGCCTGGACCCTCCCCGACAGATCCTACGAGCAGTACTTC
CDR3: CAWTLPDRSYEQYF

V: TRBV5-1
J: TRBJ2-1
D: NA
size: NA
DNA: TGCGCCAGCAGCTTGGCCGCAAATTACAATGAGCAGTTCTTC
CDR3: CASSLAANYNEQFF

V: TRBV7-9
J: TRBJ2-7
D: TRBD1
size: NA
DNA: TGTGCCAGCAGCCAATACAGGGGAAACGAGCAGTACTTC
CDR3: CASSQYRGNEQYF